In this sample, the clone carrying this T cell receptor beta chain turned up a few times. Its antigen is currently unknown. This entry comes from a study of identical twins. Whole-study findings and limits: Conclusions leaned on cross-sectional statistical analysis and did not track the same donors over time. Out-of-frame alpha sequences common to twins exhibited an excess of low generation probability. Abundant cord blood beta clonotypes carried fewer insertions; memory repertoires showed none.

Trimming removed 7 bases from V and 0 bases from J, with 15 bases in between. Germline values: CDR1 MDHEN, CDR2 SYDVKM. There are 15 residues in the CDR3. TCRdb called the 5' RACE reads again in MiXCR, with one record for every CDR3 protein. Here the sample spans 200,000 to 300,000 distinct CDR3 sequences, about 7% being singletons. These sequences were also reported in another study, on yellow fever vaccine responses in identical twins. That study reports: It has been reported that, in twins, the vaccine T cell response seemed partly convergent and partly personalized.

The sample consisted of memory (CD45RO+) T cells sorted from blood. The V call is TRBV28, the J call TRBJ1-1, with a weak D call TRBD1 (5 bases). The clonotype was recovered from a woman younger than 35 in good health. CDR3 in amino acids: CASNRRGLMNTEAFF. In DNA, the CDR3 is TGTGCCAGCAATCGACGGGGGTTGATGAACACTGAAGCTTTCTTT.